This TCR beta chain was sequenced in a study of blood T cell repertoires in COVID-19. Under the authors' procedure: Amplification from reference gene primers served as the basis for estimated nucleated cell counts. Sequencing used immunoSEQ multiplex PCR; TCRdb keeps in-frame clones, though not all of them. V, J and clone size derive from that table, while D and trimming were established from the DNA sequence. The sample lists hundreds of thousands of clones, 85% to 90% seen once, with about 2.2% in the top ten. This clone came up a few times. Other DNA sequences within the sample encode an identical CDR3. Sequenced input: peripheral blood. The receptor comes from a woman aged 45-59 years with acute or convalescent COVID-19.

In DNA, the CDR3 is TGTGCCAGCAGCTTGGGGACAGCCAATCAGCCCCAGCATTTT. It codes for CASSLGTANQPQHF. The chain joins TRBV7-9 to TRBJ1-5, with TRBD1 identical over 7 bases. Trimming at V came to 3 bases and at J to 3 bases, leaving 2 bases not matched to a gene. Germline V CDR1 and CDR2: SEHNR, FQNEAQ (reference sequence). CDR3 size: 14 residues.